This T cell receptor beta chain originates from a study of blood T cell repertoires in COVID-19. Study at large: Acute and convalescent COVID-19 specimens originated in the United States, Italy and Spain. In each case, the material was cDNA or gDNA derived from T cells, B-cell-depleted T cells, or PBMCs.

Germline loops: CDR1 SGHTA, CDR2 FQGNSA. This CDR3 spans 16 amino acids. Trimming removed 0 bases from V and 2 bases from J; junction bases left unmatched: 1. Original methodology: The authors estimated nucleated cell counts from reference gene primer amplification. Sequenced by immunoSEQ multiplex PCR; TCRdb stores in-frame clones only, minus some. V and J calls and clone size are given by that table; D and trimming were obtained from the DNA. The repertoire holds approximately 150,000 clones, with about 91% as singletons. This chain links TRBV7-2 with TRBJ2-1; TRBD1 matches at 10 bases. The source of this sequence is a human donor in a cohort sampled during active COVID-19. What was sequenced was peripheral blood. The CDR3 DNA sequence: TGTGCCAGCAGCTTAGCGGGGACAGGGGCCTACAATGAGCAGTTCTTC. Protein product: CASSLAGTGAYNEQFF.